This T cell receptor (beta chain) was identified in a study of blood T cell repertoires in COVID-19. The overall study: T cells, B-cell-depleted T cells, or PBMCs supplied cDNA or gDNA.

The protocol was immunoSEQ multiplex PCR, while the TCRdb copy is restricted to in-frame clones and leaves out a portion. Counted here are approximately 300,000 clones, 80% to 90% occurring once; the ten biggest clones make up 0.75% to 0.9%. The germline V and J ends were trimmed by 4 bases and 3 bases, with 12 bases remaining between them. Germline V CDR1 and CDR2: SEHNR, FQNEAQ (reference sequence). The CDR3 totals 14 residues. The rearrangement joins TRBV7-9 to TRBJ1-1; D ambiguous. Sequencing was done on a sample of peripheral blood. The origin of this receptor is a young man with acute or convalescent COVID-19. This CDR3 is CASSSGATYTEAFF. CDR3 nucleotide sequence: TGTGCCAGCAGCTCCGGAGCTACATACACTGAAGCTTTCTTT.